These 12 T cell receptor beta chains share one sample of origin, sequenced in a study of cytomegalovirus exposure and HLA in healthy donors. Amplification used 60 Vbeta primers and 13 Jbeta primers. Assay used: immunoSEQ multiplex PCR; TCRdb lists only in-frame clones, some missing. Among roughly 160,000 clones listed, approximately 80% were seen once. Sequencing input: PBMCs. Receptors originate from a man aged 18-30 years in good health and CMV-seropositive.

The V and J genes are TRBV18 and TRBJ1-1, with 9 bases fitting TRBD1. The CDR3 sequence is 15 residues long. Per the germline V gene, CDR1 is KGHSH and CDR2 is LQKENI. V lost 1 base and J lost 6; bases outside the gene matches: 6. The DNA of the CDR3 is TGTGCCAGCTCACCACGGGACAGGGCAGCGTCTGAAGCTTTCTTT. It yields the protein CASSPRDRAASEAFF. Using reference TRBV18 and TRBJ1-1 for the parts outside the CDR3, the full variable domain is NAGVMQNPRHLVRRRGQEARLRCSPMKGHSHVYWYRQLPEEGLKFMVYLQKENIIDESGMPKERFSAEFPKEGPSILRIQQVVRGDSAAYFCASSPRDRAASEAFFGQGTRLTVV.

The J gene is TRBJ2-2, the V gene TRBV7-6; perhaps TRBD1 as D (6 bases). There are 18 residues in the CDR3. The V gene lost 5 bases and the J gene lost 3 bases, with 22 bases spanning the gap. CDR1 is SGHVS and CDR2 is FNYEAQ in the germline V gene. The CDR3 bases are TGTGCCAGCAGCCCAACCGCTACGGGACACGGCGACACCGGGGAGCTGTTTTTT. Its protein is CASSPTATGHGDTGELFF.

The chain combines TRBV7-9 with TRBJ2-3; tentative D call: TRBD1 (5 bases). In germline, CDR1 is SEHNR, CDR2 FQNEAQ (reference sequence). This CDR3 has 15 amino acids. V shed 4 bases and J shed 0 bases, with 11 bases lying between them. This CDR3 reads CASSSGSTSTDTQYF. Here the CDR3 DNA reads TGTGCCAGCAGCTCAGGGTCCACTAGCACAGATACGCAGTATTTT.

CDR3 in DNA: TGTGCCAGCAGTGAAGTTGGCAGACTCATCGCAGATACGCAGTATTTT. Residues: CASSEVGRLIADTQYF. The chain has TRBV6-1 and TRBJ2-3; D gene uncertain. V was clipped by 1 base and J by 4 bases, with 15 bases between them. The CDR3 is 16 residues long. The germline gives CDR1 MNHNS, CDR2 SASEGT.

The chain employs TRBV5-1 and TRBJ2-3, with D maybe TRBD2 (6 bases). Trimming left V 4 bases short and J 2 bases short, with 11 bases between. Germline loops: CDR1 SGHRS, CDR2 YFSETQ. CDR3 length equals 14 residues. CDR3 nucleotide sequence: TGCGCCAGCAGCGGCGGGGAGGTCACAGATACGCAGTATTTT. Amino acids: CASSGGEVTDTQYF. The variable domain in full, completed from reference TRBV5-1 and TRBJ2-3, reads KAGVTQTPRYLIKTRGQQVTLSCSPISGHRSVSWYQQTPGQGLQFLFEYFSETQRNKGNFPGRFSGRQFSNSRSEMNVSTLELGDSALYLCASSGGEVTDTQYFGPGTRLTVL.

This chain's CDR3 is CASSPPKRSTNTEAFF. CDR3 DNA sequence: TGTGCCAGCAGCCCACCTAAGAGGAGTACGAACACTGAAGCTTTCTTT. The chain links TRBV11-1 to TRBJ1-1; D unresolved. This CDR3 is built from 16 residues. The germline V gene encodes CDR1 SGHAT and CDR2 FQDESV (reference sequence). Trimming removed 5 bases from V and 1 base from J, with 17 bases in between.

V is TRBV16 and J is TRBJ1-2; no clear D gene. The germline V gene encodes CDR1 KGHSY and CDR2 FQNENV. The V end was cut by 0 bases, the J end by 5 bases, with 13 bases between. CDR3 length equals 15 residues. For the CDR3, the DNA is TGTGCCAGCAGCCAATCTCCAGACACGAATTATGGCTACACCTTC. It specifies CASSQSPDTNYGYTF.

V usage is TRBV5-4 and J usage is TRBJ1-2, with 8 bases matching TRBD1. The CDR3 is made up of 14 amino acids. The germline V gene encodes CDR1 SGHNT and CDR2 YYREEE (reference sequence). Germline trimming cut 4 bases from V and 2 bases from J; bases unmatched to any gene: 4. The CDR3 region is CASSRDRSNYGYTF. The CDR3 nucleotides are TGTGCCAGCAGCCGGGACAGGTCAAACTATGGCTACACCTTC.

J is TRBJ1-3 and V is TRBV28, with 8 positions matching TRBD1. Germline CDR1 MDHEN, CDR2 SYDVKM. J was trimmed by 4 bases and V by 6 bases; bases with no gene match: 8. The CDR3 has 15 amino acids. CDR3 amino acids: CASSLTRDRGNTIYF. In DNA, the CDR3 is TGTGCCAGCAGCCTAACCCGGGACAGGGGAAACACCATATATTTT.

The chain combines TRBV9 with TRBJ1-6; 7 positions agree with TRBD1. Per the germline V gene, CDR1 is SGDLS and CDR2 is YYNGEE. This CDR3 contains 14 residues. Trimming at V came to 3 bases and at J to 10 bases, leaving 7 bases not matched to a gene. In DNA, the CDR3 is TGTGCCAGCAGCGCCAGGGGGGACATATCACCCCTCCACTTT. This encodes CASSARGDISPLHF. Full variable domain (missing parts from reference TRBV9 and TRBJ1-6): DSGVTQTPKHLITATGQRVTLRCSPRSGDLSVYWYQQSLDQGLQFLIQYYNGEERAKGNILERFSAQQFPDLHSELNLSSLELGDSALYFCASSARGDISPLHFGNGTRLTVT.

The rearrangement links TRBV7-2 to TRBJ1-4, with D maybe TRBD1 (5 bases). Germline V lookup: CDR1 SGHTA, CDR2 FQGNSA. CDR3 length equals 16 residues. The germline V and J ends were trimmed by 5 bases and 7 bases, with 20 bases remaining between them. CDR3 residues: CASSPRGGVRGEKLFF. The CDR3 nucleotides are TGTGCCAGCAGCCCTAGAGGAGGGGTTCGAGGTGAAAAACTGTTTTTT.

The chain combines TRBV4-3 with TRBJ2-1; 9 bases agree with TRBD1. V lost 3 bases and J lost 7; bases outside the gene matches: 4. Germline V gene lookup returns CDR1 LGHNA and CDR2 YSLEER. The length of the CDR3 is 14 residues. For the CDR3, the DNA is TGCGCCAGCAGCCAGGGACAGGGTACGAATGAGCAGTTCTTC. Translation gives CASSQGQGTNEQFF.